The 2 T cell receptor beta chains presented below share a single source sample, sequenced in a study of blood T cell repertoires in COVID-19. Measured with immunoSEQ multiplex PCR; TCRdb has only the in-frame clones, and not every one. The data contain about 50,000 clones, about 76% of them seen just once; the ten biggest clones take up around 20%. The source material was peripheral blood. The receptors here all came from a woman older than 75 with COVID-19, enrolled during active disease.

The V gene is TRBV3-1 (or the pseudogene TRBV3-2), the J gene TRBJ1-1, with 10 positions matching TRBD1. This CDR3 has 16 amino acids. After removal of 5 bases from V and 3 bases from J, the junction contained 9 bases not matched to a gene. Looked up from germline, CDR1 is LGHDT and CDR2 is YNNKEL (reference sequence). The CDR3 reads CASSSRGGQGDTEAFF. The DNA for the CDR3 is TGTGCCAGCAGCTCCCGAGGTGGACAGGGGGACACTGAAGCTTTCTTT.

The gene calls are TRBV21-1 and TRBJ2-5; TRBD1, the table's D call, lacks a check against the DNA. TRBV21-1 is noted as a pseudogene. The CDR3 loop spans 13 amino acids. DNA of the CDR3: TGTGCCAGCCGTCGCAGGGGGCAAGAGACCCAGTACTTC. It yields the protein CASRRRGQETQYF.